What follows is one TCR beta chain and its context. Trimming cost V 4 bases and J 3 bases; bases outside gene matches: 5. Germline V gives CDR1 SGDLS, CDR2 YYNGEE. This CDR3 spans 15 amino acids. This entry belongs to a study of technical replicates of blood from a handful of donors. The assay was immunoSEQ multiplex PCR, and TCRdb's table has in-frame clones only and misses some. The table shows some 89,000 clones, with 85% to 95% occurring only once. The V call is TRBV9, the J call TRBJ2-1, with 9 bases that match TRBD2. This clonotype was obtained from a human donor in good health. Sequencing was done on a sample of T cells isolated from PBMCs. CDR3 sequence: CASSLRTSDYNEQFF. The CDR3 nucleotides read TGTGCCAGCAGCCTCCGGACTAGCGACTACAATGAGCAGTTCTTC.